The present TCR beta chain was sequenced within a study of human T cells and chemical hapten exposure. Findings and caveats of the study: PT1 expanded TCR counts and patch test score correlated positively.

With 5 bases clipped from V and 0 bases from J, the junction kept 5 bases outside the gene matches. Looked up from germline, CDR1 is MNHEY and CDR2 is SMNVEV (reference sequence). The CDR3 covers 16 residues. MiXCR was run by TCRdb on the RACE reads, yielding one entry per CDR3 protein. The sample carries 95,000 to 150,000 distinct CDR3 sequences, about 13% recorded once. Time point denoted: pre-sensitization, week 0. Treatment reported: therapeutic diphenylcyclopropenone sensitization with weekly scalp DPC. Every donor had alopecia and was 18 to 70 years old; all were suitable for DPC. The template was total RNA from unfractionated whole blood. This clonotype has just a few counts. The antigen remains undetermined.

This specimen consisted of whole blood, obtained in connection with sensitization to the hapten diphenylcyclopropenone (DPC). The chain recombines TRBV27 with TRBJ2-3; 10 bases match TRBD2. This clonotype was sampled from a woman aged 18 to 35 with alopecia areata. Some clones in this sample may be carry-over from other donors' samples. CDR3: CASSPRTSGSTDTQYF. The CDR3 DNA sequence: TGTGCCAGCAGTCCTCGGACTAGCGGTAGCACAGATACGCAGTATTTT.